The T cell receptor beta chain described here comes from a study of stem cell transplantation in POMP-related autoinflammatory disease. Study findings and constraints: Patients with PRAID showed a restricted number of unique TRB V-J gene pairings. PRAID patients trended toward lower TRB diversity and higher clonality in all analyzed T-cell subsets.

Germline V gives CDR1 WSHSY, CDR2 SAAADI. The CDR3 covers 12 residues. Trimming removed 9 bases from V and 4 bases from J; junction bases left unmatched: 4. About this clone: Antigen unknown.

TCRdb's copy holds only in-frame clones and misses some; the assay was immunoSEQ multiplex PCR. The data hold around 9,000 clones, with roughly 92% observed a single time. This receptor was obtained from a human donor with POMP-related autoinflammation and immune dysregulation (PRAID). Source: CD8+ T cells from PBMCs, taken before stem cell transplantation. V and J are TRBV10-2 and TRBJ2-7, with 9 bases aligning to TRBD2. As DNA, the CDR3 is TGCGCCAGTGGGGGACTAGCATACGAGCAGTACTTC. This encodes CASGGLAYEQYF.